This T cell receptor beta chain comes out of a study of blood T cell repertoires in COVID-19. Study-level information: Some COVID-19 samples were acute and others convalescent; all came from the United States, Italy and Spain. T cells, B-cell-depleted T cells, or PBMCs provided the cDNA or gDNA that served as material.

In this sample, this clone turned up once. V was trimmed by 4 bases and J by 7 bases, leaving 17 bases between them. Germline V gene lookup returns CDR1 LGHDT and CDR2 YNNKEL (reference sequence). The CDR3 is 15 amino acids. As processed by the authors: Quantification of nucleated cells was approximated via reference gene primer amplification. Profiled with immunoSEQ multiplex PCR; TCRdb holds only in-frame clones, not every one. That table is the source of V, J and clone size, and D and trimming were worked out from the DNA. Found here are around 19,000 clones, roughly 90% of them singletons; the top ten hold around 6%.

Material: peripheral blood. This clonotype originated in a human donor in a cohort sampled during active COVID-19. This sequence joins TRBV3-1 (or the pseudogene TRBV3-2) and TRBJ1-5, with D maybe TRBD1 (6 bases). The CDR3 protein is CASSPDHGGGQPQHF. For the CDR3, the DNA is TGTGCCAGCAGCCCCGATCACGGCGGGGGCCAGCCCCAGCATTTT.